This TCR beta chain was recovered during a study of blood T cells in healthy people across ages. Healthy Russian Caucasian donors spanned ages about 6 to 100 years. This clonotype was seen a handful of times. Its antigen is still unknown. Germline assignment: CDR1 SNHLY and CDR2 FYNNEI. V shed 7 bases, J shed 0 bases, and the junction held 2 bases outside the gene matches. The CDR3 has 13 residues. PCR was performed a second time for roughly 7 to 12 cycles using a sample-barcoded 5' primer and a J-beta primer mix. Each CDR3 protein is one row after TCRdb ran MiXCR on the 5' RACE reads. Of under 2,000,000 distinct CDR3 sequences in the sample, less than 50% are singletons; the top ten hold about 2.1%. The study, taken as a whole, reports: Leaving the PBMCs unsorted stopped any conclusive comparison of naive versus antigen-experienced cells. Investigators viewed diversity estimates from one million T cells as underestimates, the study reported. CMV infection status of these donors was not known.

The TCR was taken from a middle-aged woman in good health. This sequence joins TRBV2 and TRBJ2-7; 8 nucleotides match TRBD2. The sample consisted of blood. The CDR3 protein is CASIAGSSYEQYF. CDR3 DNA sequence: TGTGCCAGCATAGCGGGGAGCTCCTACGAGCAGTACTTC.